Given below is one T cell receptor (beta chain) in context. This sample stems from a study of cytomegalovirus exposure and HLA in healthy donors. Trimming left V 5 bases short and J 5 bases short, with 6 bases between. Germline assignment: CDR1 SGDLS and CDR2 YYNGEE. This CDR3 is 11 amino acids long. With 60 Vbeta and 13 Jbeta primers, the PCR was carried out. Using immunoSEQ multiplex PCR, the repertoire was profiled, and TCRdb retains in-frame clones only, with some absent. Of about 210,000 clones listed, 70% to 90% were seen once; the top ten hold about 3%. The clonotype comes from a young man in good health and CMV-seronegative. The sequenced sample consisted of PBMCs. This chain joins TRBV9 and TRBJ2-3; D gene unclear. The CDR3 nucleotides read TGTGCCAGCAGGACGGGAGATACGCAGTATTTT. Translating gives CASRTGDTQYF.